Included here is one TCR beta chain sequence, with context. Its antigen is unidentified. This entry is derived from a study of cytomegalovirus exposure and HLA in healthy donors. The overall study: The 120 validation repertoires used the same platform as the 550 to 700 first-cohort repertoires (as reported by a later analysis). General study findings and limits: Listed as cytomegalovirus-associated were approximately 160 TCR beta chains. Reports described diagnosis of cytomegalovirus status by the classifier as highly specific and sensitive.

The donors were part of the validation cohort, which consisted of under 150 subjects and was separate from the first cohort of about 650 subjects. The method was immunoSEQ multiplex PCR; TCRdb's version includes in-frame clones alone and lacks a portion of them. Among approximately 80,000 clones listed, approximately 93% were seen once. The sequence was obtained from a woman aged 25 to 45 in good health and CMV-seronegative. Sequencing was carried out using PBMCs.

The chain's CDR3 is CASSQGDRGHNEQFF. DNA for the CDR3: TGTGCCAGCAGCCAGGGGGACAGGGGGCATAATGAGCAGTTCTTC. V and J are TRBV4-2 and TRBJ2-1; 12 bases are shared with TRBD1. This CDR3 has 15 amino acids. Germline V gene sequence: CDR1 LGHNA, CDR2 YNFKEQ. The junction had 4 bases not matched to a gene; V was cut back by 3 bases and J by 7 bases.